This T cell receptor beta chain was documented in a study of cytomegalovirus exposure and HLA in healthy donors. The PCR had 60 Vbeta and 13 Jbeta primers. Generated by immunoSEQ multiplex PCR, the TCRdb table keeps only in-frame clones and is missing some. The sample yields about 200,000 clones, less than 80% seen once. Germline-derived CDR1 and CDR2 are SGHNT and YYREEE (reference sequence). V gave up 1 base and J gave up 1 base, with 6 bases separating them. The CDR3 is made up of 14 amino acids. Sequencing was performed on PBMCs. J is TRBJ1-3 and V is TRBV5-4; possibly TRBD1 for D (5 bases). The sequence came from a girl aged 2-10 years in good health and CMV-seronegative. DNA for the CDR3: TGTGCCAGCAGCTTGCAGGGTTCTGGAAACACCATATATTTT. Its protein product is CASSLQGSGNTIYF. The full variable domain, completed using reference TRBV5-4 and TRBJ1-3, is ETGVTQSPTHLIKTRGQQVTLRCSSQSGHNTVSWYQQALGQGPQFIFQYYREEENGRGNFPPRFSGLQFPNYSSELNVNALELDDSALYLCASSLQGSGNTIYFGEGSWLTVV.